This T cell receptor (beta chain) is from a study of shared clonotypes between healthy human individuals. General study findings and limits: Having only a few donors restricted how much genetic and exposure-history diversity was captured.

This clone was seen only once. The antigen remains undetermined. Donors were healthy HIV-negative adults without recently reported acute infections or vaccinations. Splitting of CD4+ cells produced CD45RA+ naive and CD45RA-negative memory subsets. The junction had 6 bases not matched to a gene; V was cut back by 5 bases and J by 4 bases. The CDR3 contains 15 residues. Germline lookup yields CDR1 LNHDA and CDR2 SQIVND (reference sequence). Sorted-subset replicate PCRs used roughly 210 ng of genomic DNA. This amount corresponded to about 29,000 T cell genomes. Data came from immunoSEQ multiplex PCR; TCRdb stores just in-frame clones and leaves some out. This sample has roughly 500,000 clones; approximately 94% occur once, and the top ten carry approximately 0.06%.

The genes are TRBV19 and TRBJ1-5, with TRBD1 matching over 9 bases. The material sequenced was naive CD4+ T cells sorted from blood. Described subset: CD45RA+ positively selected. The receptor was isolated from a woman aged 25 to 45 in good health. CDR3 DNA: TGTGCCAGTAGTGGAACCGGGACAGGGAATCAGCCCCAGCATTTT. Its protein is CASSGTGTGNQPQHF.